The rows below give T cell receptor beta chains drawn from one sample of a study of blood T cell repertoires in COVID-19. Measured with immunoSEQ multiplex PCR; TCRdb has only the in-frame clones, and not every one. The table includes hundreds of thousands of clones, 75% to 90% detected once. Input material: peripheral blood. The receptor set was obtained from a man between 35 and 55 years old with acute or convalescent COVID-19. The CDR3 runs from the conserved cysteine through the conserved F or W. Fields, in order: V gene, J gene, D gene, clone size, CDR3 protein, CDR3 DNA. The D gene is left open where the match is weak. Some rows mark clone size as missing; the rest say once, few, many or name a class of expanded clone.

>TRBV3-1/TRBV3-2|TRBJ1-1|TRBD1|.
CASSQEGTGVNTEAFF
TGTGCCAGCAGCCAAGAAGGGACAGGGGTGAACACTGAAGCTTTCTTT
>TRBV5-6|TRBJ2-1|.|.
CASSFRSSSYNEQFF
TGTGCCAGCAGCTTCCGATCGAGCTCCTACAATGAGCAGTTCTTC
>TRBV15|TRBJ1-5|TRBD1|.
CATSRTGGNQPQHF
TGTGCCACCAGCAGGACAGGGGGTAATCAGCCCCAGCATTTT
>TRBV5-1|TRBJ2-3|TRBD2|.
CASSLVVAGDYTQYF
TGCGCCAGCAGCTTGGTTGTAGCGGGGGACTATACGCAGTATTTT
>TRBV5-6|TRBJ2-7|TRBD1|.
CASSLGQGRREQYF
TGTGCCAGCAGCTTGGGACAGGGGAGGCGGGAGCAGTACTTC
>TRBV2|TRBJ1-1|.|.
CASSPTRRGITEAFF
TGTGCCAGCAGCCCTACCCGAAGGGGGATCACTGAAGCTTTCTTT
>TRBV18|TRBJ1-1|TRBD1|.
CASSLGQGANTEAFF
TGTGCCAGCTCACTGGGACAGGGGGCGAACACTGAAGCTTTCTTT
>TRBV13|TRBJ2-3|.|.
CASSLNLRDTQYF
TGTGCCAGCAGCTTGAATTTGAGGGATACGCAGTATTTT
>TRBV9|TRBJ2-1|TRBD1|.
CASSVGAGGVYNEQFF
TGTGCCAGCAGCGTAGGTGCAGGGGGCGTCTACAATGAGCAGTTCTTC
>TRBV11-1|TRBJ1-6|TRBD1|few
CASSRTGNNSPLHF
TGTGCCAGCAGTCGGACAGGGAATAATTCACCCCTCCACTTT
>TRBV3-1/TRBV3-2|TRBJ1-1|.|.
CASSQGGTQAFF
TGTGCCAGCAGCCAAGGCGGGACCCAAGCTTTCTTT
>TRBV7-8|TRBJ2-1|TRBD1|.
CASSLVGTVNNEQFF
TGTGCCAGCAGCTTAGTCGGGACAGTAAACAATGAGCAGTTCTTC
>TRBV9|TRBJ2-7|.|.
CASSVEGASLEQYF
TGTGCCAGCAGCGTAGAAGGGGCGTCCCTCGAGCAGTACTTC
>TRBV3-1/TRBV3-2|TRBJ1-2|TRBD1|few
CASSRMTGGFYGYTF
TGTGCCAGCAGCCGCATGACAGGGGGCTTCTATGGCTACACCTTC
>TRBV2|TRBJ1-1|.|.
CASSENRATEAFF
TGTGCCAGCAGTGAAAACAGGGCTACTGAAGCTTTCTTT
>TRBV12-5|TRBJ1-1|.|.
CASGLVQGTDTEAFF
TGTGCTAGTGGTTTGGTCCAGGGGACGGACACTGAAGCTTTCTTT
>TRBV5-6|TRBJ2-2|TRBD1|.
CASSSPHPDRGETGELFF
TGTGCCAGCAGCTCGCCCCACCCGGACAGGGGTGAGACCGGGGAGCTGTTTTTT
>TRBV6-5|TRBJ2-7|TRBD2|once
CASSLAGGYEQYF
TGTGCCAGCAGTCTAGCGGGGGGGTACGAGCAGTACTTC
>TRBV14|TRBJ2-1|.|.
CASSQVLYNEQFF
TGTGCCAGCAGCCAAGTCCTCTACAATGAGCAGTTCTTC
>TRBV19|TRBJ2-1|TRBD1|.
CGTGEYNEQFF
TGTGGGACAGGGGAATACAATGAGCAGTTCTTC
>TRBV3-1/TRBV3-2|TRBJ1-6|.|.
CASSQVPGRENSPLHF
TGTGCCAGCAGCCAAGTTCCAGGACGGGAGAATTCACCCCTCCACTTT
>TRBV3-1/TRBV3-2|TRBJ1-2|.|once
CASSQDGAGLLYGYTF
TGTGCCAGCAGCCAAGATGGGGCAGGCCTACTCTATGGCTACACCTTC
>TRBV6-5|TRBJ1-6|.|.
CASSYGGNNSPLHF
TGTGCCAGCAGTTACGGGGGGAACAATTCACCCCTCCACTTT
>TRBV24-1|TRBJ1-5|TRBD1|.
CATSDWDSSSAQHF
TGTGCCACCAGTGATTGGGACAGTTCTTCGGCTCAGCATTTT
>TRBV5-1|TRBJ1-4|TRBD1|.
CASSLEFTGGYEKLFF
TGCGCCAGCAGCTTGGAATTTACAGGGGGTTATGAAAAACTGTTTTTT
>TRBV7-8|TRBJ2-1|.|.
CASSSLGGRDNEQFF
TGTGCCAGCAGCTCTCTGGGAGGCCGGGACAATGAGCAGTTCTTC
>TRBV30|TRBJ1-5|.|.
CAWRGGARDQPQHF
TGTGCCTGGAGGGGGGGGGCGCGGGATCAGCCCCAGCATTTT
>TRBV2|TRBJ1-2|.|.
CASSVYVQGGYTF
TGTGCCAGCAGTGTATATGTACAGGGAGGCTACACCTTC
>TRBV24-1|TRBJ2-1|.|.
CATSRGTDPKNEQFF
TGTGCCACCAGTAGGGGAACAGACCCTAAGAATGAGCAGTTCTTC
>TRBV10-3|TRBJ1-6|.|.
CAISVTAPNSPLHF
TGTGCCATCAGTGTGACAGCGCCGAATTCACCCCTCCACTTT
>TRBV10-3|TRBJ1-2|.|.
CAISEPSLDGYTF
TGTGCCATCAGTGAACCGAGTCTAGATGGCTACACCTTC
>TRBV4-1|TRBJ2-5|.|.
CASSQTLVTVKYF
TGCGCCAGCAGCCAAACCCTCGTAACGGTTAAGTACTTC
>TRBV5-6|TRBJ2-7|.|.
CASSLADRLGEQYF
TGTGCCAGCAGCTTGGCCGACAGGTTAGGGGAGCAGTACTTC
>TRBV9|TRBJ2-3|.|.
CASSVRGSTDTQYF
TGTGCCAGCAGCGTAAGGGGAAGCACAGATACGCAGTATTTT
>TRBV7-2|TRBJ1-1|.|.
CASTTPLLNTEAFF
TGTGCCAGCACCACTCCATTATTGAACACTGAAGCTTTCTTT
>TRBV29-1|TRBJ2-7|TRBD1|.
CSPLGTGHVYEQYF
TGCAGCCCCCTAGGGACAGGACATGTCTACGAGCAGTACTTC
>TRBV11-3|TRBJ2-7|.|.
CASSLGGQGGEQYF
TGTGCCAGCAGCTTAGGGGGGCAGGGTGGCGAGCAGTACTTC
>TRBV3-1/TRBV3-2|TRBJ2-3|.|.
CASSQKGLTTSGGTQYF
TGTGCCAGCAGCCAGAAAGGACTGACTACCTCCGGGGGTACGCAGTATTTT
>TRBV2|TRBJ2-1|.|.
CASSEGPGNEQFF
TGTGCCAGCAGTGAAGGGCCAGGCAATGAGCAGTTCTTC
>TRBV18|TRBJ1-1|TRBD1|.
CASSLQGGSTEAFF
TGTGCCAGCTCGCTACAGGGGGGGAGCACTGAAGCTTTCTTT
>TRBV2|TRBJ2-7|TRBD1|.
CASSDRGTYEQYF
TGTGCCAGCAGTGACAGGGGGACCTACGAGCAGTACTTC